Following are 8 T cell receptor beta chains from one sample sequenced in a study of shared clonotypes between healthy human individuals. Profiling relied on immunoSEQ multiplex PCR, and the TCRdb table lists in-frame clones only, not all of them. Here the sample spans 2 million to 2.5 million clones, more than 85% being singletons. The sequencing input was naive CD4+ T cells from PBMCs. This sample's subset: CD45RA+ positively selected. The receptors shown here come from a man between 18 and 35 years old in good health. Some clones in this sample may be carry-over from other donors' samples.

The V and J genes are TRBV11-2 and TRBJ2-7, with a tentative D call TRBD2 (5 bases). The germline CDR1 and CDR2 sequences are SGHAT and FQNNGV. This CDR3 has 15 amino acids. Trimming took 6 bases from V and 2 from J, leaving 17 bases between them. The CDR3 here is CASRTISGTTYEQYF. The CDR3 nucleotides are TGTGCCAGCAGAACGATCAGCGGCACTACCTACGAGCAGTACTTC.

This clone was found once. The rearrangement joins TRBV7-9 to TRBJ2-4; TRBD1 agrees at 7 bases. The CDR3 is 16 amino acids. The J segment lost 4 bases and the V segment lost 1 base, leaving 7 bases of the junction unmatched. Germline V gene lookup returns CDR1 SEHNR and CDR2 FQNEAQ (reference sequence). In nucleotides, the CDR3 is TGTGCCAGCAGCTTAGTCGTTTCGGGACAGAAAAACATTCAGTACTTC. Amino acids: CASSLVVSGQKNIQYF.

The genes are TRBV25-1 and TRBJ1-1; D unclear. The CDR3 runs to 13 residues. The V end lost 6 bases, the J end lost 0 bases, and 8 bases lay between the germline ends. Germline values: CDR1 MGHDK, CDR2 SYGVNS. The CDR3: CASRSTVNTEAFF. The CDR3 coding sequence is TGTGCCAGCAGATCCACAGTGAACACTGAAGCTTTCTTT.

The chain joins TRBV5-1 to TRBJ2-1; D uncertain. Germline CDR1 and CDR2: SGHRS and YFSETQ. The germline V and J ends were trimmed by 0 bases and 9 bases, with 16 bases remaining between them. The CDR3 is 15 residues long. The chain's CDR3 is CASSLGHRSTVEQFF. CDR3 sequence (DNA): TGCGCCAGCAGCTTGGGACACAGAAGCACTGTTGAGCAGTTCTTC.

The chain joins TRBV5-1 to TRBJ1-2; perhaps TRBD1 as D (5 bases). V lost 4 bases and J lost 8, with 15 bases in between. The CDR3 has 13 amino acids. The V gene's germline CDR1 is SGHRS and CDR2 YFSETQ. The CDR3, as DNA: TGCGCCAGCAGCGAACCCGGGACGGCGGGCTACACCTTC. Amino acids: CASSEPGTAGYTF. The variable domain in full, completed from reference TRBV5-1 and TRBJ1-2, reads KAGVTQTPRYLIKTRGQQVTLSCSPISGHRSVSWYQQTPGQGLQFLFEYFSETQRNKGNFPGRFSGRQFSNSRSEMNVSTLELGDSALYLCASSEPGTAGYTFGSGTRLTVV.

A word on this clone: This specimen includes other DNA sequences encoding the same CDR3. The chain employs TRBV5-1 and TRBJ2-7, with a tentative D call TRBD1 (6 bases). Deletions cut 4 bases from V and 3 bases from J, with 11 bases between. The CDR3 is made up of 13 amino acids. Per germline, CDR1 SGHRS and CDR2 YFSETQ. The CDR3 protein is CASSLTGNYEQYF. The CDR3 DNA sequence: TGCGCCAGCAGCCTCACAGGGAACTACGAGCAGTACTTC.

CDR3 DNA sequence: TGTGCCAGCACTAAAGTAGGGAACGAGGGAGAGACCCAGTACTTC. Encoded protein: CASTKVGNEGETQYF. This rearrangement joins TRBV2 to TRBJ2-5; D is perhaps TRBD2 (5 bases). CDR1 is SNHLY, CDR2 FYNNEI, per germline. V lost 7 bases to trimming and J lost 4 bases, with 19 bases between them. This CDR3 contains 15 residues.

J is TRBJ2-5 and V is TRBV28; the D gene is possibly TRBD2 (7 bases). The CDR3 contains 15 residues. The germline V gene has CDR1 MDHEN and CDR2 SYDVKM. V lost 7 bases to trimming and J lost 4 bases, with 19 bases between them. CDR3 loop: CASTSRGAVGETQYF. CDR3 sequence (DNA): TGTGCCAGCACCTCTCGGGGGGCGGTGGGAGAGACCCAGTACTTC.